These T cell receptor beta chains were read from a single sample in a study of blood T cell repertoires in COVID-19. Using immunoSEQ multiplex PCR, the repertoire was profiled, and TCRdb retains in-frame clones only, with some absent. The table lists about 120,000 clones, roughly 79% of them singletons, with approximately 2.4% in the top ten. What was sequenced was peripheral blood. The source of these receptors is a man in his 70s with acute or convalescent COVID-19. Each CDR3 is given with its conserved first and last residue. D genes are given only for firm matches. Clone size is stated in some rows and not others, as once, few, many or a class when expanded.

TRBJ1-1 | few | - | TRBV6-5 | TGTGCCAGCAGTTACTTGGGGCTCGAGGACACTGAAGCTTTCTTT | CASSYLGLEDTEAFF
TRBJ2-5 | - | - | TRBV27 | TGTGCCAGCAGTTCGTGGGACACCCAAGAGACCCAGTACTTC | CASSSWDTQETQYF
TRBJ2-3 | - | - | TRBV2 | TGTGCCAGCAGTGAAATAAGCACAGATACGCAGTATTTT | CASSEISTDTQYF
TRBJ1-2 | - | TRBD1 | TRBV4-2 | TGTGCCAGCAGCCAAGATGTGCGACAGGGCGACTATGGCTACACCTTC | CASSQDVRQGDYGYTF
TRBJ2-6 | - | TRBD1 | TRBV7-3 | TGTGCCAGCAGCTTAATGTGGCAGGGGGTCTCTGGGGCCAACGTCCTGACTTTC | CASSLMWQGVSGANVLTF
TRBJ1-1 | - | - | TRBV4-1 | TGCGCCAGCAGCCAAGGGAGCGTGAACACTGAAGCTTTCTTT | CASSQGSVNTEAFF
TRBJ1-2 | - | TRBD1 | TRBV5-1 | TGCGCCAGCAGGGCGACAGGGTGGGACTATGGCTACACCTTC | CASRATGWDYGYTF
TRBJ1-2 | few | - | TRBV6-5 | TGTGCCAGCAGTTACTCGTACCGGGTCGAGCATGGCTACACCTTC | CASSYSYRVEHGYTF
TRBJ2-4 | - | TRBD2 | TRBV15 | TGTGCCACCAGCAGAGATCGAAGGGGCGGACTAGCGGGGGATTCCAAAAACATTCAGTACTTC | CATSRDRRGGLAGDSKNIQYF
TRBJ2-3 | - | - | TRBV4-3 | TGCGCCAGCAGCCAAGAAGGGACGGGACAAGGCACAGATACGCAGTATTTT | CASSQEGTGQGTDTQYF
TRBJ2-7 | - | TRBD1 | TRBV5-1 | TGCGCCAGCAGCTTGGGACAGGGCTCCCCCTACGAGCAGTACTTC | CASSLGQGSPYEQYF
TRBJ1-1 | - | TRBD1 | TRBV7-8 | TGTGCCAGCAGCACCGGGGCAGGGGGGCCTTGGCAGCAAGCTTTCTTT | CASSTGAGGPWQQAFF
TRBJ1-2 | - | - | TRBV5-6 | TGTGCCAGCAGCTTCGAGGGTTATGGCTACACCTTC | CASSFEGYGYTF
TRBJ1-2 | - | - | TRBV9 | TGTGCCAGCAGCGCAACCCAGGGTGCTGACTATGGCTACACCTTC | CASSATQGADYGYTF